This T cell receptor (beta chain) was observed in a study of blood T cell repertoires in COVID-19. The overall study: In each case, the material was cDNA or gDNA derived from T cells, B-cell-depleted T cells, or PBMCs.

Per the authors' pipeline: Using reference gene primer amplification, nucleated cell counts were estimated. Profiled with immunoSEQ multiplex PCR; TCRdb holds only in-frame clones, not every one. The V and J calls and clone size were taken over from that table, and D and trimming were inferred from the DNA. The data contain about 120,000 clones, 90% of them singletons. The CDR3 extends over 19 amino acids. CDR1 and CDR2 from the germline V gene are LNHDA and SQIVND (reference sequence). The J segment lost 1 base and the V segment lost 5 bases, leaving 16 bases of the junction unmatched. Sequencing input: peripheral blood. The chain couples TRBV19 to TRBJ1-1; 10 bases are a match to TRBD1. The sequence was obtained from a man over 45 with active COVID-19. CDR3 amino acids: CASSGGTGDARWPNTEAFF. For the CDR3, the DNA is TGTGCCAGTAGTGGCGGGACAGGGGACGCTCGGTGGCCGAACACTGAAGCTTTCTTT. Together with reference TRBV19 and TRBJ1-1, the CDR3 gives the full variable domain: DGGITQSPKYLFRKEGQNVTLSCEQNLNHDAMYWYRQDPGQGLRLIYYSQIVNDFQKGDIAEGYSVSREKKESFPLTVTSAQKNPTAFYLCASSGGTGDARWPNTEAFFGQGTRLTVV.